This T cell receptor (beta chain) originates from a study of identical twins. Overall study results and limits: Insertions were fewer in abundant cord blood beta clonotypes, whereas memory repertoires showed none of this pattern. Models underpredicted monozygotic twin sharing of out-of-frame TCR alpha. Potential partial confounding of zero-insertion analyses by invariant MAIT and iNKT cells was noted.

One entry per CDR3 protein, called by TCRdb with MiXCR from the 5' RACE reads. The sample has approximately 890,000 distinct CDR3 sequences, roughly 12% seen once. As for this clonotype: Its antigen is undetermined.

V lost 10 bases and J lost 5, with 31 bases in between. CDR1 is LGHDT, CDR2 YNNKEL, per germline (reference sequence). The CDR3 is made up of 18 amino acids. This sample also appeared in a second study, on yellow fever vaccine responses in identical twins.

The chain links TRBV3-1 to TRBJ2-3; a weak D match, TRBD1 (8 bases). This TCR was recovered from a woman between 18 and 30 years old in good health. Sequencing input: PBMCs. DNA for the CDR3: TGTGCCATCAGGGGGGGAACAAAGGACAGGGCATATAAAGATACGCAGTATTTT. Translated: CAIRGGTKDRAYKDTQYF.